This TCR beta chain was sequenced for a study of T-cell reconstitution after alpha-beta-depleted transplantation in children. The CDR3 is 17 residues long. CDR1 and CDR2 from the germline V gene are KGHDR and SFDVKD. V was clipped by 4 bases and J by 5 bases; unmatched bases: 13. Preparing the TCRbeta library involved the use of unique molecular identifiers. Via MiXCR, TCRdb re-called the PCR reads, giving one row per CDR3 protein. The data hold some 200,000 distinct CDR3 sequences, with approximately 6.6% observed a single time. This clonotype was recorded at least ten times. The chain is built from TRBV24-1 and TRBJ2-1; 7 nucleotides line up with TRBD1. Sequenced material: PBMCs from the stem cell graft donor, taken from the stem cell graft. This TCR was recovered from a human donor who donated a stem cell graft to a child with Wiskott-Aldrich syndrome. CDR3 residues: CATSDYSGTALHNEQFF. The CDR3 DNA sequence: TGTGCCACCAGTGACTATTCCGGGACAGCTTTACACAATGAGCAGTTCTTC.